Included here is one T cell receptor (beta chain) sequence, with context. This beta chain is off target for a library built for alpha chains, so its abundance means little. TCRdb fed the RT-PCR reads into MiXCR, producing one record per CDR3 protein. The sample lists under 8,000 distinct CDR3 sequences; more than 85% were seen once. CDR1 and CDR2 (germline): MNHNS, SASEGT. V lost 2 bases to trimming and J lost 7 bases, with 14 bases between them. This CDR3 comprises 14 residues. Material: memory CD4+ T cells from blood. This clonotype was obtained from a female donor in good health, serving as a healthy control. V usage is TRBV6-1 and J usage is TRBJ1-2, with a tentative D call TRBD1 (5 bases). In DNA form, the CDR3 reads TGTGCCAGCAGTGAAAGTTCAGGGTTCGGTGGCTACACCTTC. Amino acid sequence: CASSESSGFGGYTF.